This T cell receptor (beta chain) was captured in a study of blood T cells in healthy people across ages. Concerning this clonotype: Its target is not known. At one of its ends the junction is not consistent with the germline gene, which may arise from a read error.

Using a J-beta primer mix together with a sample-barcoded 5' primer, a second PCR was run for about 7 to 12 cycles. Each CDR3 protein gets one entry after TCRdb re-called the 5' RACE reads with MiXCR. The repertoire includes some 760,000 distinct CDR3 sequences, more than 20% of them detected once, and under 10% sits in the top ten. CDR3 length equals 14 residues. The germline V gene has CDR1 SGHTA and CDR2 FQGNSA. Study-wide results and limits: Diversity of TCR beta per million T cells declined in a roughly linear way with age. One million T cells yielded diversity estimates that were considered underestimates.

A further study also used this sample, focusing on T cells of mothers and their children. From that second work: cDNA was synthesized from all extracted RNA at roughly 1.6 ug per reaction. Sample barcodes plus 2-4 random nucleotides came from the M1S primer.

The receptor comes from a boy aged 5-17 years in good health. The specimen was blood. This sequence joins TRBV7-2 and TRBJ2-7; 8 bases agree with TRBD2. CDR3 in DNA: TGTGCCAGCAGCTCCGGGAGGGTCTCCTCCGAGCAGTACTTC. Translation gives CASSSGRVSSEQYF.